This T cell receptor beta chain was observed in a study of blood T cells in healthy people across ages. This clonotype was picked up one time. The CDR3 has 14 amino acids. Germline V CDR1 and CDR2: LGHNA, YNFKEQ. Trimming pared 5 bases from V and 2 bases from J, leaving 12 bases between. Then a second PCR, running about 7 to 11 cycles, was carried out with a sample-barcoded 5' primer and a J-beta primer mix. TCRdb redid the calling of the 5' RACE reads with MiXCR, one entry per CDR3 protein. The repertoire holds roughly 1.7 million distinct CDR3 sequences, with about 35% as singletons. This clonotype was sampled from a woman in her twenties or thirties in good health. V usage is TRBV4-2 and J usage is TRBJ1-1; D possibly corresponds to TRBD1 (6 bases). Sample: blood. CDR3 DNA: TGTGCCAGCAGCGGCGGACAGTTTAACACTGAAGCTTTCTTT. This encodes CASSGGQFNTEAFF.